Included here is one T cell receptor beta chain sequence, with context. These data originate in a study of T-cell reconstitution after alpha-beta-depleted transplantation in children. The CDR3 has 12 amino acids. Germline CDR1 reads DFQATT; CDR2 reads SNEGSKA (reference sequence). V was clipped by 2 bases and J by 4 bases, with 8 bases between them. Preparation of the TCRbeta library was carried out with unique molecular identifiers. TCRdb passed the PCR reads through MiXCR, listing each CDR3 protein once. There are a few hundred thousand distinct CDR3 sequences in the sample; about a tenth occur only once, and 4.5% to 6% lies in the top ten.

This specimen was PBMCs from the stem cell graft donor, taken from the stem cell graft. The J gene is TRBJ1-1, the V gene TRBV20-1, with D possibly matching TRBD1 (6 bases). The origin of this receptor is a human donor who donated a stem cell graft to a child with acute myeloid leukemia. The CDR3 region has the DNA TGCAGTGCTAGACTAGGGGGCACTGAAGCTTTCTTT. This gives the protein CSARLGGTEAFF.